The 26 T cell receptor beta chains presented below share a single source sample, sequenced in a study of PD-L1 blockade in urothelial cancer. Data came from immunoSEQ multiplex PCR; TCRdb stores just in-frame clones and leaves some out. The table records 35,000 to 55,000 clones, around 82% of them present only once. Sequences were derived from PBMCs, sampled around atezolizumab (anti-PD-L1) treatment. Receptor source: a man in his sixties or seventies with urothelial cancer.

This chain uses TRBV4-2 with TRBJ2-7; 8 bases match TRBD1. The length of the CDR3 is 16 residues. Germline loops: CDR1 LGHNA, CDR2 YNFKEQ. V was pared by 2 bases and J by 5 bases, with 11 bases of the junction left unmatched. CDR3 nucleotides: TGTGCCAGCAGCCAACCTATAACAGGGGGTTTGGACGAGCAGTACTTC. Protein product: CASSQPITGGLDEQYF.

This sequence joins TRBV7-6 and TRBJ2-1, with 8 bases lining up with TRBD1. Germline V gene data show CDR1 as SGHVS and CDR2 as FNYEAQ. Trimming removed 1 base from V and 0 bases from J; junction bases left unmatched: 11. The CDR3 totals 19 residues. The DNA for the CDR3 is TGTGCCAGCAGCTTAGGGGCAGGGGGCGGCCTGAGCTCCTACAATGAGCAGTTCTTC. It encodes CASSLGAGGGLSSYNEQFF.

The rearrangement links TRBV9 to TRBJ1-1; D gene uncertain. This CDR3 has 15 residues. CDR1 and CDR2 from the germline V gene are SGDLS and YYNGEE. Trimming took off 0 bases at V and 3 bases at J, with 12 bases between the two ends. The CDR3 reads CASSVESEGHTEAFF. CDR3 coding DNA: TGTGCCAGCAGCGTAGAATCGGAGGGTCACACTGAAGCTTTCTTT.

This clone was recorded once. The CDR3 here is CASRAQNTGELFF. Written as DNA, the CDR3 is TGTGCCAGCAGGGCTCAAAACACCGGGGAGCTGTTTTTT. The rearrangement joins TRBV6-1 to TRBJ2-2; D gene ambiguous. The CDR3 extends over 13 amino acids. Germline V gene data show CDR1 as MNHNS and CDR2 as SASEGT. The V end was cut by 6 bases, the J end by 2 bases, with 7 bases between.

This clone has a single count. The chain couples TRBV2 to TRBJ1-4; D perhaps matches TRBD1 (5 bases). CDR1 and CDR2 from the germline V gene are SNHLY and FYNNEI. The CDR3 contains 13 residues. V lost 7 bases to trimming and J lost 4 bases, with 10 bases between them. The CDR3 region has the DNA TGTGCCAGCACTCGACAGATTAATGAAAAACTGTTTTTT. Amino acids: CASTRQINEKLFF.

As DNA, the CDR3 is TGCAGCGTGCGGACAGGGAGCAATCAGCCCCAGCATTTT. Translated, it gives CSVRTGSNQPQHF. This chain joins TRBV29-1 and TRBJ1-5; TRBD1 aligns across 8 bases. Losses at the gene ends were 6 bases for V and 1 base for J; bases not matched to a gene: 2. CDR1 is SQVTM and CDR2 is ANQGSEA in the germline V gene. This CDR3 spans 13 amino acids.

The V gene is TRBV18, the J gene TRBJ2-7, with 7 bases fitting TRBD1. V gave up 3 bases and J gave up 3 bases; unmatched junction bases: 5. CDR1 is KGHSH, CDR2 LQKENI, per germline. The CDR3 runs to 14 residues. The DNA of the CDR3 is TGTGCCAGCTCACCGGGGGACAGCCGCTACGAGCAGTACTTC. It translates to CASSPGDSRYEQYF. Full variable domain (remainder filled in from reference TRBV18 and TRBJ2-7): NAGVMQNPRHLVRRRGQEARLRCSPMKGHSHVYWYRQLPEEGLKFMVYLQKENIIDESGMPKERFSAEFPKEGPSILRIQQVVRGDSAAYFCASSPGDSRYEQYFGPGTRLTVT.

This clone came up once. The V call is TRBV19, the J call TRBJ1-5; 9 bases align to TRBD1. Germline V lookup: CDR1 LNHDA, CDR2 SQIVND (reference sequence). This CDR3 has 15 amino acids. Trimming cost V 5 bases and J 4 bases; bases outside gene matches: 6. The CDR3 nucleotides read TGTGCCAGTAGTCCTAAGGGACAGGGTAATCAGCCCCAGCATTTT. Protein: CASSPKGQGNQPQHF.

The chain has TRBV7-2 and TRBJ1-3; no definite D call. Germline V CDR1 and CDR2: SGHTA, FQGNSA. V was cut by 6 bases and J by 0 bases, with 9 bases left in between. CDR3 length equals 14 residues. CDR3 in DNA: TGTGCCAGCAGAGCAGGTCTCTCTGGAAACACCATATATTTT. It codes for CASRAGLSGNTIYF.

This clone appeared a single time. The CDR3 reads CASSPGTSGSDTQYF. CDR3 sequence (DNA): TGTGCCAGCAGCCCTGGGACTAGCGGGAGCGATACGCAGTATTTT. This chain uses TRBV7-3 with TRBJ2-3; the match to TRBD2 covers 14 bases. Germline CDR1 is SGHTA and CDR2 is FQGTGA. The CDR3 covers 15 residues. With 5 bases clipped from V and 6 bases from J, the junction kept 4 bases outside the gene matches.

This chain uses TRBV27 with TRBJ2-3; a possible D gene is TRBD2 (6 bases). The germline CDR1 and CDR2 sequences are MNHEY and SMNVEV (reference sequence). This CDR3 spans 17 amino acids. The V gene lost 5 bases and the J gene lost 0 bases, with 18 bases spanning the gap. The CDR3 nucleotides read TGTGCCAGCAGTCTGGGTTGGGCGGGGAGGAGCACAGATACGCAGTATTTT. It yields the protein CASSLGWAGRSTDTQYF.

The chain uses TRBV6-6 and TRBJ2-5; a weak D match, TRBD1 (5 bases). Germline lookup yields CDR1 MNHNY and CDR2 SVGAGI (reference sequence). V was pared by 4 bases and J by 5 bases, with 11 bases between. The CDR3 spans 13 residues. The CDR3 DNA sequence: TGTGCCAGCAGTTCCCAGGGTTCTGAGACCCAGTACTTC. Its protein product is CASSSQGSETQYF.

V is TRBV6-1 and J is TRBJ2-6; no clear D gene. V was trimmed by 7 bases and J by 0 bases, leaving 4 bases between them. CDR3 length: 13 residues. Germline-derived CDR1 and CDR2 are MNHNS and SASEGT. The CDR3 spells CASMSSGANVLTF. CDR3 DNA sequence: TGTGCCAGCATGAGCTCTGGGGCCAACGTCCTGACTTTC.

This chain links TRBV9 with TRBJ2-2; 10 nucleotides line up with TRBD1. This CDR3 contains 16 residues. J lost 2 bases, V lost 6 bases, and 7 bases had no gene match. The germline V gene has CDR1 SGDLS and CDR2 YYNGEE. The CDR3 DNA reads TGTGCCAGCAACGGGGGACAGGGGACTAACACCGGGGAGCTGTTTTTT. It yields the protein CASNGGQGTNTGELFF.

This rearrangement joins TRBV14 to TRBJ2-5, with D uncertain. V lost 2 bases and J lost 5, with 6 bases in between. Germline lookup yields CDR1 SGHDN and CDR2 FVKESK. This CDR3 region has 12 residues. CDR3 protein: CASSQHGETQYF. Written as DNA, the CDR3 is TGTGCCAGCAGCCAACACGGGGAGACCCAGTACTTC.

J is TRBJ1-5 and V is TRBV29-1; 8 bases line up with TRBD1. The CDR3 covers 14 residues. Germline CDR1 is SQVTM and CDR2 is ANQGSEA. Trimming cost V 5 bases and J 4 bases; bases outside gene matches: 7. This chain's CDR3 is CSVSPGQGNQPQHF. The CDR3 DNA follows: TGCAGCGTTTCGCCCGGACAGGGAAATCAGCCCCAGCATTTT.

This rearrangement joins TRBV7-3 to TRBJ1-1, with 7 bases aligning to TRBD1. V trimming: 6 bases; J trimming: 3 bases; junction bases outside the gene matches: 10. CDR1 and CDR2 (germline): SGHTA, FQGTGA. This CDR3 comprises 15 residues. CDR3 bases: TGTGCCAGCAGTCCCAACAGGGGCTGGGACACTGAAGCTTTCTTT. It is translated as CASSPNRGWDTEAFF.

This clone has just a few counts. The chain links TRBV28 to TRBJ1-5; no reliable D call. Trimming stripped 3 bases from V and 2 bases from J, with 8 bases between. This CDR3 has 14 residues. Germline loops: CDR1 MDHEN, CDR2 SYDVKM. CDR3 nucleotides: TGTGCCAGCAGTTTGCAGGTGGGCAATCAGCCCCAGCATTTT. Its translation: CASSLQVGNQPQHF.

The chain recombines TRBV5-1 with TRBJ2-1; TRBD1 matches at 8 bases. CDR1 is SGHRS, CDR2 YFSETQ, per germline. V dropped 4 bases and J dropped 7; count of bases not matched to a gene: 10. The CDR3 has 15 residues. The CDR3 bases are TGCGCCAGCAGCCCTGGTCAGGGGGCGCGTAATGAGCAGTTCTTC. It translates to CASSPGQGARNEQFF.

The V and J genes are TRBV28 and TRBJ1-1; tentative D call: TRBD1 (6 bases). V was pared by 3 bases and J by 3 bases, with 14 bases between. The CDR3 contains 15 residues. The germline gives CDR1 MDHEN, CDR2 SYDVKM. The CDR3: CASSFGLKGDTEAFF. The CDR3, as DNA: TGTGCCAGCAGTTTCGGTCTTAAGGGGGACACTGAAGCTTTCTTT.

The chain has TRBV6-1 and TRBJ1-1; 7 bases line up with TRBD1. The germline gives CDR1 MNHNS, CDR2 SASEGT. CDR3 length: 15 amino acids. J lost 1 base, V lost 4 bases, and 6 bases had no gene match. The CDR3 protein is CASSVRTGQNTEAFF. The CDR3 coding sequence is TGTGCCAGCAGTGTCCGGACAGGACAGAACACTGAAGCTTTCTTT.

V gene TRBV29-1 combines with J gene TRBJ1-2; D not resolved. There are 13 residues in the CDR3. Trimming took off 3 bases at V and 0 bases at J, with 8 bases between the two ends. Per the germline V gene, CDR1 is SQVTM and CDR2 is ANQGSEA. The DNA for the CDR3 is TGCAGCGTTGATATGGGCGCTAACTATGGCTACACCTTC. Protein: CSVDMGANYGYTF.

J is TRBJ2-5 and V is TRBV9; D might be TRBD2 (6 bases). V lost 4 bases to trimming and J lost 4 bases, with 14 bases between them. Germline V gene data show CDR1 as SGDLS and CDR2 as YYNGEE. CDR3 length: 14 amino acids. The CDR3: CASSFSSVGETQYF. CDR3 sequence (DNA): TGTGCCAGCAGCTTCTCTAGCGTTGGAGAGACCCAGTACTTC.

Only a few counts were recorded for this clone. The gene calls are TRBV9 and TRBJ2-1; 13 nucleotides align to TRBD2. The V and J ends lost 4 bases and 9 bases, in that order; junction bases with no gene match: 10. Germline V gene sequence: CDR1 SGDLS, CDR2 YYNGEE. The length of the CDR3 is 16 residues. In DNA form, the CDR3 reads TGTGCCAGCAGCCCCTGGACTAGCGGGAGTGGCGGTGAGCAGTTCTTC. It specifies CASSPWTSGSGGEQFF.

The V call is TRBV28, the J call TRBJ1-5; 9 bases are shared with TRBD1. The V and J ends lost 6 bases and 0 bases, in that order; junction bases with no gene match: 9. The CDR3 contains 17 residues. Germline CDR1 and CDR2: MDHEN and SYDVKM. In DNA, the CDR3 is TGTGCCAGCAGATTCCGGGACAGGGTCTATAGCAATCAGCCCCAGCATTTT. Translating gives CASRFRDRVYSNQPQHF.

This rearrangement joins TRBV5-5 to TRBJ2-5, with D tentatively TRBD1 (6 bases). Germline lookup yields CDR1 SGHKS and CDR2 YYEKEE (reference sequence). The CDR3 has 14 residues. Trimming pared 0 bases from V and 5 bases from J, leaving 11 bases between. The CDR3: CASSLARGRETQYF. The CDR3 nucleotides read TGTGCCAGCAGCTTGGCCAGGGGAAGGGAGACCCAGTACTTC.